This entry lists 2 T cell receptor beta chains sequenced from one sample in a study of vaccination effects on CD4 cells after COVID-19. Antigen-specific CD4+ T cells were expanded with viral peptide pools in the ViraFEST assay before sequencing. Culture proceeded for under twelve days, and CD4+ T cells were then isolated. The person's infection with SARS-CoV-2, confirmed by PCR, took place between March and December 2020. Assay: immunoSEQ multiplex PCR; the TCRdb copy retains only in-frame clones and omits some. The sample carries 20,000 to 30,000 clones, roughly 72% recorded once. The antigens for these receptors are not known. The sequenced sample was CD4+ T cells from PBMCs cultured with SARS-CoV-2 spike peptides, obtained before COVID-19 vaccination. These receptors came from a human donor who had a prior SARS-CoV-2 infection.

The chain couples TRBV7-9 to TRBJ1-5; D gene unclear. V was pared by 0 bases and J by 9 bases, with 6 bases between. Germline V lookup: CDR1 SEHNR, CDR2 FQNEAQ (reference sequence). This CDR3 has 12 amino acids. The CDR3 loop is CASSLAPGPQHF. Written as DNA, the CDR3 is TGTGCCAGCAGCTTAGCTCCGGGGCCCCAGCATTTT. Drawing the rest from reference TRBV7-9 and TRBJ1-5, the complete variable domain is DTGVSQNPRHKITKRGQNVTFRCDPISEHNRLYWYRQTLGQGPEFLTYFQNEAQLEKSRLLSDRFSAERPKGSFSTLEIQRTEQGDSAMYLCASSLAPGPQHFGDGTRLSIL.

V gene TRBV7-8 combines with J gene TRBJ2-2; D not certain. The CDR3 sequence is 16 residues long. Germline loops: CDR1 SGHVS, CDR2 FQNEAQ. Trimming cost V 1 base and J 6 bases, with 15 bases left between them. This chain's CDR3 is CASSLVGSRVAGELFF. The CDR3 DNA reads as TGTGCCAGCAGCTTAGTGGGTAGTAGGGTCGCCGGGGAGCTGTTTTTT.